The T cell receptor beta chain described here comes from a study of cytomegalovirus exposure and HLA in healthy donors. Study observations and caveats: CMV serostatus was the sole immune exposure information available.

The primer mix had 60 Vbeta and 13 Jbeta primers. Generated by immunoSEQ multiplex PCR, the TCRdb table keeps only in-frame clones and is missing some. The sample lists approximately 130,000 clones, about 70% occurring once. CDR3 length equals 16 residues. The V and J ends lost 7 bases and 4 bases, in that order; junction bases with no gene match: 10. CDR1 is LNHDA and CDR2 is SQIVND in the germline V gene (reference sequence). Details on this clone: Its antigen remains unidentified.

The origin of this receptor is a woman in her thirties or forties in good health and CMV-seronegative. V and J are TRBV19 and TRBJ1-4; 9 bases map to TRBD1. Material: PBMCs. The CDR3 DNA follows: TGTGCCAGTAATTTCAACGGACAGGGGAGTAATGAAAAACTGTTTTTT. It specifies CASNFNGQGSNEKLFF. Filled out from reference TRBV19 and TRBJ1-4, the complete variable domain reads DGGITQSPKYLFRKEGQNVTLSCEQNLNHDAMYWYRQDPGQGLRLIYYSQIVNDFQKGDIAEGYSVSREKKESFPLTVTSAQKNPTAFYLCASNFNGQGSNEKLFFGSGTQLSVL.